This TCR beta chain was recorded in a study of T cells in Graves' hyperthyroidism and ophthalmopathy (dated by TCRdb to the late 2010s). The study in broad terms: Peripheral blood samples were taken at initial diagnosis, before any treatment was given. To identify TCR V-J signatures that set the groups apart, the researchers used a discovery cohort of 100 patients, made up of around 42 with Graves' ophthalmopathy and 57 with stable Graves' hyperthyroidism. Whether ophthalmopathy could be predicted prospectively was tested in an independent validation cohort made up of 18 to 20 hyperthyroidism patients plus 17 patients who later progressed to ophthalmopathy. The 75 to 100 discovery patients were divided at random into training and test sets in a 7:3 ratio. Thyroid tissue and blood T-cell repertoires from roughly six Graves' hyperthyroidism patients were also compared in the study. Following sampling, methimazole starting at 30 mg daily was given to hyperthyroidism patients, and high-dose intravenous methylprednisolone was given to ophthalmopathy patients. TCR Vbeta CDR3 sequencing of approximately 140 peripheral blood samples (about 45 ophthalmopathy, over 70 hyperthyroidism and 17 progressor patients) is reported in the paper.

Concerning this clonotype itself: No antigen is known for it. No per-base quality is available; no much larger clone lies one base away.

The CDR3 measures 15 amino acids from cysteine to phenylalanine. The kept DNA is CDR3 alone, 45 bases in frame from the first base. CDR1 and CDR2, looked up from the germline V gene (reference sequence), are LGHDT and YNNKEL. At the junction V is shortened by 1 base and J by 7 bases; bases outside the gene matches: 7. The TCR beta CDR3 regions were amplified from the RNA transcripts. For the first round of RT-PCR on the TCR CDR3, the HTBI primer set was used together with the Qiagen OneStep RT-PCR kit. Libraries were constructed in a second round of multiplex PCR, after which size selection and purification were performed. Libraries were sequenced paired-end with 100 bp reads on an Illumina HiSeq2000. The study's processing was this. SOAPnuke was used to process the raw data, throwing out any read that contained adapters or uncalled bases, had a mean Phred below 15, or lacked an exact constant-primer or identifier match. COPE v1.2.5 was used to merge the high-quality paired reads, and each unique nucleotide sequence was defined as a clonotype. MiTCR v1.1 was used to align the clonotypes against IMGT TRBV, TRBD and TRBJ reference segments. The analysis was restricted to V-J combinations with a frequency above 0.0001, which together covered around 99% of the repertoires. A TCS score was defined as the ratio of F50 (clonal expansion) to E x V (chaos), with BLOSUM62-based TCRdist applied between CDR3 peptides within each V-J. Welch's t-statistics and random forest reduced roughly 500 V-J features to 10 to 15, which were used in a naive Bayes classifier (R e1071). Starting from the raw public reads, TCRdb applied fastp trimming at Q25, assembled clones with MiXCR and retained in-frame beta chains. Every CDR3 protein is listed once, alongside the most common genes and DNA of its rows. What appears here as the V and J calls and clone size reflects TCRdb's work, not the paper's. This sample is represented by under 400,000 distinct CDR3 sequences; 16% of them were singletons. Of the sample, approximately 35% is held by the ten largest clones.

Stable Graves' hyperthyroidism was defined as no progression to ophthalmopathy during 18 months of follow-up. Hyperthyroidism patients were aged 18 to 65 years and newly diagnosed, with disease duration of less than 2 months. Any patient with an uncontrolled infection, another autoimmune disease, pregnancy or lactation was excluded. Diagnoses were established on the basis of clinical symptoms, serum thyroxine and TRAb, thyroid ultrasound, and orbital computed tomography. PBMCs were separated from roughly 10 ml of fresh peripheral blood using Ficoll-Paque density gradient centrifugation. Trizol reagent was used to extract total RNA, and RNA quality was then checked on an Agilent 2100 Bioanalyzer. The paper's findings and limits, for the study overall: In validation, the model predicted progression to ophthalmopathy with over 60% sensitivity and approximately 74% specificity, a median of about 6 months before onset. Sample size was not statistically predetermined, and blinding of investigators to group allocation was not performed. A model built on a 13 V-J signature distinguished ophthalmopathy from stable hyperthyroidism, reaching about 88% sensitivity and under 84% specificity in cross-validation and 80%/75% in testing. Most expanded thyroid clonotypes (frequency above 0.001) were also found in blood, which suggests that blood repertoires may mirror thyroid immune responses.

Here the chain combines TRBV3-1 and TRBJ2-4, with 7 middle bases fitting TRBD2. The receptor's source is a man younger than 45 with Graves' hyperthyroidism. The sample taken for sequencing was blood. The nucleotide sequence reads TGTGCCAGCAGCCAAGGGGAGGCGGGAGAGAACATTCAGTACTTC. Translated, it gives CASSQGEAGENIQYF.